Presented here are 27 T cell receptor beta chains from one specimen sequenced in a study of persistence of HIV-infected CD4 T cells. Their specific antigens are unknown. The stimulus was lysate of CMV-infected fibroblasts, around 9.3 ug/mL. Sorting selected CD4+ T cells upregulating both CD40 ligand and CD69. Sequencing used immunoSEQ version 4 in survey mode. The repertoire was sequenced with immunoSEQ multiplex PCR; TCRdb's copy has only in-frame clones and lacks some. The sample shows approximately 20,000 clones, around three quarters of them seen only once. The specimen was CD4+ T cells sorted from PBMCs after approximately 18-hour stimulation, collected from a patient who received antiretroviral therapy. Receptor source: an adult man with HIV who was CMV-seropositive.

The rearrangement links TRBV6-1 to TRBJ1-3, with TRBD1 identical over 8 bases. Per the germline V gene, CDR1 is MNHNS and CDR2 is SASEGT. V was pared by 8 bases and J by 3 bases, with 6 bases of the junction left unmatched. This CDR3 has 14 amino acids. This chain's CDR3 is CASFDRGFGNTIYF. CDR3 DNA: TGTGCCAGCTTCGACAGGGGATTTGGAAACACCATATATTTT.

The CDR3 DNA reads TGTGCCACCAGCAGAGATCTGGGCAGTAACAGCAATCAGCCCCAGCATTTT. Protein product: CATSRDLGSNSNQPQHF. The gene calls are TRBV15 and TRBJ1-5; D ambiguous. V was cut by 0 bases and J by 1 base, with 13 bases left in between. CDR1 and CDR2 (germline): LNHNV, YYDKDF (reference sequence). The CDR3 consists of 17 residues.

The rearrangement uses TRBV3-1 (or the pseudogene TRBV3-2) and TRBJ2-6; D not certain. The germline V gene has CDR1 LGHDT and CDR2 YNNKEL (reference sequence). The CDR3 runs 13 residues. V was trimmed by 5 bases and J by 4 bases, leaving 6 bases between them. The CDR3, as DNA: TGTGCCAGCAGCAGCGAAGGGGCCAACGTCCTGACTTTC. Translation gives CASSSEGANVLTF.

V is TRBV6-1 and J is TRBJ1-5; 7 bases match TRBD1. This CDR3 spans 16 amino acids. Germline V gives CDR1 MNHNS, CDR2 SASEGT. With V trimmed by 2 bases and J by 7 bases, 11 bases remained unmatched. The CDR3 protein is CASSERGRGKGQPQHF. The DNA of the CDR3 is TGTGCCAGCAGTGAACGGGGCAGGGGGAAGGGACAGCCCCAGCATTTT.

This clone was seen a few times. CDR3 nucleotide sequence: TGTGCCAGCAGTCATATGGACAGTCCCTACGAGCAGTACTTC. Amino acids: CASSHMDSPYEQYF. The chain joins TRBV6-5 to TRBJ2-7; D possibly corresponds to TRBD1 (6 bases). Per the germline V gene, CDR1 is MNHEY and CDR2 is SVGAGI. The CDR3 covers 14 residues. The V end lost 5 bases, the J end lost 2 bases, and 13 bases lay between the germline ends.

This clone was seen just once. V gene TRBV19 combines with J gene TRBJ1-1; D perhaps matches TRBD1 (6 bases). CDR3 length: 15 amino acids. From germline, CDR1 is LNHDA and CDR2 SQIVND (reference sequence). V shed 7 bases and J shed 7 bases, with 22 bases lying between them. For the CDR3, the DNA is TGTGCCAGTACCAACCGCCCGACAGGACGTGATGAAGCTTTCTTT. It yields the protein CASTNRPTGRDEAFF.

CDR3 DNA sequence: TGTGCCAGCTCCTCGGATCAGAGGAGCTCCTACAATGAGCAGTTCTTC. Its translation is CASSSDQRSSYNEQFF. This chain uses TRBV18 with TRBJ2-1; D gene ambiguous. Trimming removed 6 bases at V and 0 bases at J, with 15 bases between. The CDR3 runs to 16 residues. Germline CDR1 KGHSH, CDR2 LQKENI.

This chain connects TRBV2 to TRBJ1-4; tentatively, D is TRBD1 (5 bases). Germline assignment: CDR1 SNHLY and CDR2 FYNNEI. The CDR3 length is 16 residues. The ends were cut back, 3 bases at V and 8 bases at J, with 19 bases in the middle. CDR3 nucleotides: TGTGCCAGCAGTGACGGGTGGTCAGGGATGGGAGAAAAACTGTTTTTT. It encodes CASSDGWSGMGEKLFF.

The V gene is TRBV5-1, the J gene TRBJ2-3; 13 bases are shared with TRBD2. Per the germline V gene, CDR1 is SGHRS and CDR2 is YFSETQ. The CDR3 is made up of 18 amino acids. Losses at the gene ends were 4 bases for V and 6 bases for J; bases not matched to a gene: 14. CDR3 amino acids: CASSRARTSGGTGDTQYF. In nucleotides, the CDR3 is TGCGCCAGCAGCCGCGCCCGGACTAGCGGGGGTACAGGGGATACGCAGTATTTT. The variable domain in full, completed from reference TRBV5-1 and TRBJ2-3, reads KAGVTQTPRYLIKTRGQQVTLSCSPISGHRSVSWYQQTPGQGLQFLFEYFSETQRNKGNFPGRFSGRQFSNSRSEMNVSTLELGDSALYLCASSRARTSGGTGDTQYFGPGTRLTVL.

The chain has TRBV27 and TRBJ1-1; D is undetermined. Trimming pared 5 bases from V and 7 bases from J, leaving 14 bases between. The CDR3 sequence is 13 residues long. The germline V gene encodes CDR1 MNHEY and CDR2 SMNVEV (reference sequence). The CDR3 protein is CASSPLIGSEAFF. The CDR3 nucleotides read TGTGCCAGCAGTCCTTTAATTGGGAGTGAAGCTTTCTTT.

The chain has TRBV4-2 and TRBJ2-1; a weak D match, TRBD2 (5 bases). This CDR3 spans 15 amino acids. CDR1 and CDR2 from the germline V gene are LGHNA and YNFKEQ. V lost 1 base and J 3 bases, leaving 10 bases between the germline ends. DNA of the CDR3: TGTGCCAGCAGCCAAGGGACTCTGGGCTACAATGAGCAGTTCTTC. As protein: CASSQGTLGYNEQFF.

This chain joins TRBV29-1 and TRBJ2-1; TRBD2 matches at 8 bases. There are 13 residues in the CDR3. The germline V gene has CDR1 SQVTM and CDR2 ANQGSEA. After removal of 5 bases from V and 6 bases from J, the junction contained 6 bases not matched to a gene. For the CDR3, the DNA is TGCAGCGTTTCTCATCGGGGGGGCAATGAGCAGTTCTTC. It specifies CSVSHRGGNEQFF.

This clone was detected only a few times. In DNA, the CDR3 is TGTGCCAGCAGTTTAAGATCAGGCAATCAGCCCCAGCATTTT. Its translation: CASSLRSGNQPQHF. V gene TRBV27 combines with J gene TRBJ1-5; D call uncertain. The CDR3 is 14 amino acids. Per germline, CDR1 MNHEY and CDR2 SMNVEV (reference sequence). V lost 2 bases, J lost 2 bases, and 7 bases lay in between.

The genes are TRBV7-8 and TRBJ2-7, with 7 positions matching TRBD1. With V trimmed by 5 bases and J by 7 bases, 11 bases remained unmatched. This CDR3 has 14 amino acids. Germline V CDR1 and CDR2: SGHVS, FQNEAQ. The CDR3 sequence is CASSPFAGTAEQYF. CDR3 DNA sequence: TGTGCCAGCAGCCCCTTCGCCGGGACAGCGGAGCAGTACTTC.

V is TRBV29-1 and J is TRBJ1-2; tentative D call: TRBD1 (5 bases). This CDR3 has 14 residues. In germline, CDR1 is SQVTM, CDR2 ANQGSEA. The V end was cut by 6 bases, the J end by 2 bases, with 16 bases between. The CDR3 bases are TGCAGCGTGGTAAGACAGACTTCCAACTATGGCTACACCTTC. This sequence encodes CSVVRQTSNYGYTF.

The rearrangement joins TRBV5-1 to TRBJ1-5; no reliable D call. Trimming took 0 bases from V and 0 from J, leaving 4 bases between them. This CDR3 region has 14 residues. CDR1 is SGHRS and CDR2 is YFSETQ in the germline V gene. CDR3 region: CASSLGNSNQPQHF. For the CDR3, the DNA is TGCGCCAGCAGCTTGGGGAATAGCAATCAGCCCCAGCATTTT.

V is TRBV27 and J is TRBJ1-1; 11 bases are shared with TRBD1. Germline CDR1 reads MNHEY; CDR2 reads SMNVEV (reference sequence). V shed 0 bases and J 3 bases; nucleotides not matched to a gene: 18. The CDR3 length is 21 residues. The CDR3 DNA follows: TGTGCCAGCAGTTTATCGCAGCTCGGGACAGGGGGTTATCTCGGGGACACTGAAGCTTTCTTT. This translates into CASSLSQLGTGGYLGDTEAFF.

The chain has TRBV2 and TRBJ2-4; 7 bases align to TRBD1. This CDR3 comprises 17 residues. From germline, CDR1 is SNHLY and CDR2 FYNNEI. V lost 9 bases, J lost 0 bases, and 14 bases stayed unmatched. CDR3 in amino acids: CASETGPLSLAKNIQYF. The CDR3 region has the DNA TGTGCCAGTGAGACAGGGCCCCTTTCATTAGCCAAAAACATTCAGTACTTC.

The chain carries TRBV6-1 and TRBJ2-3; D is undetermined. The CDR3 extends over 14 amino acids. The V end was cut by 0 bases, the J end by 2 bases, with 6 bases between. Germline V gene sequence: CDR1 MNHNS, CDR2 SASEGT. The CDR3 is CASSEATTTDTQYF. CDR3 bases: TGTGCCAGCAGTGAAGCCACTACCACAGATACGCAGTATTTT.

The rearrangement uses TRBV30 and TRBJ1-6; 11 bases are a match to TRBD1. CDR3 length equals 14 residues. The V gene's germline CDR1 is GTSNPN and CDR2 SVGIG (reference sequence). J was trimmed by 8 bases and V by 4 bases; bases with no gene match: 4. CDR3 bases: TGTGCCTGGACCATGGGACAGGGGGATTCACCCCTCCACTTT. It specifies CAWTMGQGDSPLHF.

The chain uses TRBV10-3 and TRBJ1-6, with unresolved D. The CDR3 loop spans 13 amino acids. Germline V gene lookup returns CDR1 ENHRY and CDR2 SYGVKD. Deletions cut 7 bases from V and 7 bases from J, with 11 bases between. The DNA of the CDR3 is TGTGCCATCAAGGCAGAAGAGAATTCACCCCTCCACTTT. Translating gives CAIKAEENSPLHF.

CDR3 in DNA: TGTGCCAGTTCGGACCGTCCTAGCACAGATACGCAGTATTTT. Translating it yields CASSDRPSTDTQYF. V and J are TRBV19 and TRBJ2-3; D is uncertain. CDR3 size: 14 residues. Germline assignment: CDR1 LNHDA and CDR2 SQIVND (reference sequence). V was pared by 8 bases and J by 0 bases, with 12 bases between. Full variable domain (outside the CDR3, taken from reference TRBV19 and TRBJ2-3): DGGITQSPKYLFRKEGQNVTLSCEQNLNHDAMYWYRQDPGQGLRLIYYSQIVNDFQKGDIAEGYSVSREKKESFPLTVTSAQKNPTAFYLCASSDRPSTDTQYFGPGTRLTVL.

The chain links TRBV3-1 (or the pseudogene TRBV3-2) to TRBJ2-5; a possible D gene is TRBD2 (5 bases). Trimming pared 2 bases from V and 5 bases from J, leaving 15 bases between. Germline CDR1 and CDR2: LGHDT and YNNKEL (reference sequence). The CDR3 loop spans 15 amino acids. This chain's CDR3 is CASSQMTTGSETQYF. The CDR3 DNA reads as TGTGCCAGCAGCCAAATGACAACGGGGTCGGAGACCCAGTACTTC.

This clone was recorded a few times. The chain combines TRBV18 with TRBJ1-1; the D is unclear. Trimming cost V 5 bases and J 5 bases, with 15 bases left between them. The germline CDR1 and CDR2 sequences are KGHSH and LQKENI. The CDR3 consists of 14 residues. The CDR3 sequence: CASSGEGSGTEAFF. CDR3 DNA sequence: TGTGCCAGCTCAGGGGAGGGATCAGGAACTGAAGCTTTCTTT.

This clone showed up just a few times. V gene TRBV3-1 (or the pseudogene TRBV3-2) combines with J gene TRBJ2-3; no clear D. The CDR3 has 13 residues. The ends were cut back, 4 bases at V and 1 base at J, with 6 bases in the middle. The germline V gene has CDR1 LGHDT and CDR2 YNNKEL (reference sequence). This chain's CDR3 is CASSLLGTDTQYF. The CDR3 DNA reads TGTGCCAGCAGCCTCCTTGGCACAGATACGCAGTATTTT.

The chain uses TRBV2 and TRBJ2-4; 8 bases fit TRBD1. The ends lost 9 bases at V and 9 bases at J; junction bases unmatched: 10. Germline V gene data show CDR1 as SNHLY and CDR2 as FYNNEI. The CDR3 runs to 13 residues. The DNA of the CDR3 is TGTGCCAGTACCTCGGACAGGGAAGGCATTCAGTACTTC. Residues: CASTSDREGIQYF.

The V gene is TRBV5-1, the J gene TRBJ2-1, with a possible D match to TRBD2 (6 bases). The germline V and J ends were trimmed by 2 bases and 6 bases, with 9 bases remaining between them. Germline loops: CDR1 SGHRS, CDR2 YFSETQ. This CDR3 is 13 amino acids long. CDR3 sequence: CASSFGGVNEQFF. The CDR3 coding sequence is TGCGCCAGCAGCTTTGGCGGGGTCAATGAGCAGTTCTTC. The full variable domain, with the rest looked up from reference TRBV5-1 and TRBJ2-1, is KAGVTQTPRYLIKTRGQQVTLSCSPISGHRSVSWYQQTPGQGLQFLFEYFSETQRNKGNFPGRFSGRQFSNSRSEMNVSTLELGDSALYLCASSFGGVNEQFFGPGTRLTVL.